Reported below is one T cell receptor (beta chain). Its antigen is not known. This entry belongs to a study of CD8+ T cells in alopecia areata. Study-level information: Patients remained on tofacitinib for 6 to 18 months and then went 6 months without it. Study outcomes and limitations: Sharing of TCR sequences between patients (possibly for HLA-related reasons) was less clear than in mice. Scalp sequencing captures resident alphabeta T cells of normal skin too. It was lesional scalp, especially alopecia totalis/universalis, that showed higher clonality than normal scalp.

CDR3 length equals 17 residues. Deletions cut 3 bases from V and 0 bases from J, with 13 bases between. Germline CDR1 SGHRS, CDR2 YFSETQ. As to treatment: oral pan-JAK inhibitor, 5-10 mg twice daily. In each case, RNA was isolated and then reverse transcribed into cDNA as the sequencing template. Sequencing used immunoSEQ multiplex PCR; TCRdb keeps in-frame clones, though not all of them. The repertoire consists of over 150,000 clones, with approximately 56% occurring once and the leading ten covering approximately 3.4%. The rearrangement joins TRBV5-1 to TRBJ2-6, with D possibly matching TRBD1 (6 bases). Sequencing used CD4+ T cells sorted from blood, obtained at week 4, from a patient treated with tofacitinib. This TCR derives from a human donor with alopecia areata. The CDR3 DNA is TGCGCCAGCAGCTCAACAGGGACGGGCTCTGGGGCCAACGTCCTGACTTTC. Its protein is CASSSTGTGSGANVLTF.